This passage covers 6 T cell receptor beta chains from one sample sequenced in a study of blood T cell repertoires in COVID-19. This table comes from immunoSEQ multiplex PCR, and its TCRdb copy is limited to in-frame clones, with some not included. This table holds approximately 230,000 clones, roughly 80% found once. The sample taken for sequencing was peripheral blood. The receptors originated from a man aged 80 or over with acute or convalescent COVID-19.

This clone appeared a few times. The genes are TRBV19 and TRBJ2-5, with 9 bases fitting TRBD1. Germline V lookup: CDR1 LNHDA, CDR2 SQIVND (reference sequence). The V segment lost 5 bases and the J segment 3 bases; nucleotides outside the gene matches: 10. CDR3 length: 16 residues. In DNA form, the CDR3 reads TGTGCCAGTAGTCGGAGGCCGGGACAGGGAAAAGAGACCCAGTACTTC. Amino acids: CASSRRPGQGKETQYF.

The chain recombines TRBV5-1 with TRBJ1-5; D perhaps matches TRBD1 (5 bases). CDR1 is SGHRS and CDR2 is YFSETQ in the germline V gene. Trimming stripped 4 bases from V and 5 bases from J, with 10 bases between. The CDR3 is 13 residues long. CDR3 sequence: CASSRTPDQPQHF. The CDR3, as DNA: TGCGCCAGCAGCCGGACACCGGATCAGCCCCAGCATTTT.

The chain links TRBV7-9 to TRBJ2-3; TRBD1 matches at 11 bases. J lost 1 base, V lost 2 bases, and 11 bases had no gene match. Per the germline V gene, CDR1 is SEHNR and CDR2 is FQNEAQ (reference sequence). The CDR3 extends over 19 amino acids. In nucleotides, the CDR3 is TGTGCCAGCAGCTTAATGGGACAGGGGGGCTCGCTTGGCACAGATACGCAGTATTTT. Protein product: CASSLMGQGGSLGTDTQYF.

This clone was recorded a few times. This rearrangement joins TRBV15 to TRBJ1-5, with TRBD1 matching over 9 bases. The CDR3 runs to 14 residues. Trimming cost V 5 bases and J 9 bases; bases outside gene matches: 8. Germline V gives CDR1 LNHNV, CDR2 YYDKDF (reference sequence). The CDR3: CATSRGTGLRPQHF. The CDR3 coding sequence is TGTGCCACCAGCCGTGGGACAGGGTTACGGCCCCAGCATTTT.

The rearrangement joins TRBV19 to TRBJ2-2, with D possibly TRBD2 on 5 matching bases. Germline V gene data show CDR1 as LNHDA and CDR2 as SQIVND (reference sequence). The ends were cut back, 7 bases at V and 2 bases at J, with 11 bases in the middle. The CDR3 sequence is 14 residues long. CDR3 nucleotide sequence: TGTGCCAGTACCATCGCGGGTAACACCGGGGAGCTGTTTTTT. Amino acid sequence: CASTIAGNTGELFF.

This chain connects TRBV27 to TRBJ2-3, with TRBD2 identical over 12 bases. The J segment lost 6 bases and the V segment lost 4 bases, leaving 8 bases of the junction unmatched. There are 16 residues in the CDR3. Germline V lookup: CDR1 MNHEY, CDR2 SMNVEV (reference sequence). This chain's CDR3 is CASSYASGRAGDTQYF. CDR3 in DNA: TGTGCCAGCAGTTACGCTAGCGGGAGGGCTGGGGATACGCAGTATTTT.